This T cell receptor (beta chain) was profiled in a study of long-term antiretroviral therapy in people with HIV. Study background: There is a gap of about a decade between the earliest samples and the later 2015 immediate-ART recommendation.

The germline CDR1 and CDR2 sequences are SGHRS and YFSETQ. The length of the CDR3 is 12 residues. V lost 4 bases and J lost 4, with 7 bases in between. The immunoSEQ assay was v3.0, run at survey level. Assay: immunoSEQ multiplex PCR; the TCRdb copy retains only in-frame clones and omits some. The data contain 17,000 or so clones, roughly nine tenths of them singletons. Note on this clone: As yet, its antigen is unknown.

Findings and caveats of the study: Pre-ART clonal expansions dominated every time point's repertoire. All blood samples came from the years 2004 to 2017, possibly under older ART regimens. ART adherence was not documented, and neither viral resistance nor therapy changes had any data.

The J gene is TRBJ2-3, the V gene TRBV5-1, with D tentatively TRBD1 (5 bases). Sequencing used unsorted PBMCs, obtained 4.2 years after starting antiretroviral therapy. The TCR originated in a middle-aged man with HIV. CDR3 region: CASSPRADTQYF. CDR3 DNA sequence: TGCGCCAGCAGCCCCAGGGCAGATACGCAGTATTTT.